The source of this T cell receptor (beta chain) is a study of T cell repertoires in cytomegalovirus infection. Study as a whole: TCR beta signatures that were public indicated CMV infection and matching HLA type. Study-wide results and limits: In two of eight donors, the top clonotype was HLA-C-restricted CMV-specific.

Comments on this clonotype: Its specificity is not known.

V lost 6 bases to trimming and J lost 5 bases; unmatched junction nucleotides: 8. The CDR3 loop spans 14 amino acids. Germline V gives CDR1 SNHLY, CDR2 FYNNEI. TCRdb recomputed calls from the reads with MiXCR, one row per CDR3 protein. The sample comprises approximately 250,000 distinct CDR3 sequences, over 20% of which are singletons, and 15% to 20% rests with the top ten. The chain couples TRBV2 to TRBJ1-2, with 8 bases that match TRBD1. The TCR comes from a human donor in good health (CMV status not recorded). Some clones in this sample may be carry-over from other donors' samples. Input material: CD8+ T cells from PBMCs. CDR3 residues: CASRGGQGIYGYTF. The CDR3 DNA reads as TGTGCCAGCAGGGGAGGACAGGGTATTTATGGCTACACCTTC.